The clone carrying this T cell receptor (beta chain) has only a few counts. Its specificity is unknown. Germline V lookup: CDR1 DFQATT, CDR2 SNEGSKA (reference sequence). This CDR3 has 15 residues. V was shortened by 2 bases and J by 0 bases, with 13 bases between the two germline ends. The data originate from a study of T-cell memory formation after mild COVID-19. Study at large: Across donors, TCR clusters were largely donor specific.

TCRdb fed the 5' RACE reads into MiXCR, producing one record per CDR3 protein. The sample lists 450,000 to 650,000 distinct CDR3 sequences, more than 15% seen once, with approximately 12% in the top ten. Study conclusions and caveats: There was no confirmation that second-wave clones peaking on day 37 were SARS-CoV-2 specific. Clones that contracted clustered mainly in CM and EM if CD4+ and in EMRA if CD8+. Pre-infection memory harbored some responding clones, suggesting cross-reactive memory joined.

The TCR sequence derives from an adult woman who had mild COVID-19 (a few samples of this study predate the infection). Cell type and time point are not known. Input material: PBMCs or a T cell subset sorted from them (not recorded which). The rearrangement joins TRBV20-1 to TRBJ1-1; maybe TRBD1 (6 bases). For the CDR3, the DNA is TGCAGTGCTAGAAAGGACAGTCTAATGAACACTGAAGCTTTCTTT. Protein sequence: CSARKDSLMNTEAFF.